This T cell receptor (beta chain) was retrieved from a study of Tregs in tolerant kidney transplant recipients. Measured with immunoSEQ multiplex PCR; TCRdb has only the in-frame clones, and not every one. The sample shows about 240,000 clones, about four fifths of them seen only once. To note about this clone: Its antigen is still unknown.

The study's findings and limits: Findings come from small patient numbers and require larger validation.

Germline trimming cut 0 bases from V and 5 bases from J; bases unmatched to any gene: 7. This CDR3 is built from 15 residues. Germline-derived CDR1 and CDR2 are MGHRA and YSYEKL. This sequence joins TRBV4-1 and TRBJ2-7; 7 bases match TRBD1. This receptor was obtained from a human donor in good health. Sample: CD4+ T cells from blood. CDR3: CASSQDPQGSDEQYF. The CDR3 region has the DNA TGCGCCAGCAGCCAAGATCCACAGGGGAGCGACGAGCAGTACTTC.